The source of this TCR beta chain is a study of cytomegalovirus exposure and HLA in healthy donors. Study details: It was reported in a later analysis that the roughly 120 validation repertoires used the same platform as the approximately 690 first-cohort repertoires. Study results and limitations: Most TCR sequences were rare, but some public TCRs occurred in many donors. Cytomegalovirus-associated TCR beta chains were listed, numbering 150 to 200.

Data came from immunoSEQ multiplex PCR; TCRdb stores just in-frame clones and leaves some out. The data show tens of thousands of clones, around 97% seen once. About this clone: Its antigen is not identified.

The V and J ends lost 4 bases and 10 bases, in that order; junction bases with no gene match: 1. Germline V gene sequence: CDR1 MNHEY, CDR2 SMNVEV (reference sequence). The CDR3 spans 11 residues. The donors were members of the validation cohort comprising approximately 110 subjects, separate from the approximately 700-subject first cohort. Input material: PBMCs. The TCR comes from a man aged 25 to 45 in good health and CMV-seropositive. V usage is TRBV27 and J usage is TRBJ2-1, with TRBD1 identical over 7 bases. In DNA form, the CDR3 reads TGTGCCAGCAGTTGGGACAGAGAGCAGTTCTTC. Residues: CASSWDREQFF.